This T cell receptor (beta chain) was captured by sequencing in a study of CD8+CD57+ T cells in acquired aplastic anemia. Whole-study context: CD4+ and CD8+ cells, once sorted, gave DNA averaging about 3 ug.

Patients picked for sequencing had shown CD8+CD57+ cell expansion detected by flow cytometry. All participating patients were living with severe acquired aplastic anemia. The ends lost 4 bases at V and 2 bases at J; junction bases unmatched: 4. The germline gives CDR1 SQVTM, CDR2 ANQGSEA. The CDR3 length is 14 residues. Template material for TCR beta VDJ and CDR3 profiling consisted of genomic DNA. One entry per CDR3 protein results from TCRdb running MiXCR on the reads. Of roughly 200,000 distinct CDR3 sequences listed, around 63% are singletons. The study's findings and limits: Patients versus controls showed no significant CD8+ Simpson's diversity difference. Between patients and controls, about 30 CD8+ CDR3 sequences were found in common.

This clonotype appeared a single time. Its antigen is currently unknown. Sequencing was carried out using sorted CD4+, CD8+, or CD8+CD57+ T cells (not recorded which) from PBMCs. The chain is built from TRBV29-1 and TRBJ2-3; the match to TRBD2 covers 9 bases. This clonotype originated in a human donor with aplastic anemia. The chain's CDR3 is CSVVLAGPTDTQYF. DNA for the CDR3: TGCAGCGTTGTGCTAGCGGGGCCCACAGATACGCAGTATTTT.